This is a list of T cell receptor beta chains from one sample in a study of T cells in Graves' hyperthyroidism and ophthalmopathy. TCRdb analysed the multiplex PCR reads with MiXCR anew, one entry per CDR3 protein. The sample lists 500,000 to 650,000 distinct CDR3 sequences, about 15% seen once, with 9.5% to 15% in the top ten. Input material: blood. The origin of the receptors is a woman between 50 and 59 years old with Graves' ophthalmopathy. Each CDR3 is given with its conserved first and last residue. A D gene is named only where the DNA matches it firmly. Clone size appears in some rows only: once, few, many, or a class for an expanded clone.

j_gene: TRBJ1-1; abundance: many; v_gene: TRBV30; d_gene: TRBD1; CDR3nt: TGTGCCTGGATTTGGGCGGACAGGGCGAACACTGAAGCTTTCTTT; CDR3aa: CAWIWADRANTEAFF
j_gene: TRBJ1-5; abundance: few; v_gene: TRBV27; d_gene: .; CDR3nt: TGTGCCAGCAGAATCGGGACAAATAGCAATCAGCCCCAGCATTTT; CDR3aa: CASRIGTNSNQPQHF
j_gene: TRBJ2-7; abundance: many; v_gene: TRBV12-5; d_gene: TRBD2; CDR3nt: TGTGCTAGTGGTTTGGTTCTCGGACTAGCGGAATACGAGCAGTACTTC; CDR3aa: CASGLVLGLAEYEQYF
j_gene: TRBJ2-3; abundance: .; v_gene: TRBV18; d_gene: .; CDR3nt: TGTGCCAGCTCACCAAAACTAGTGGGGGATACGCAGTATTTT; CDR3aa: CASSPKLVGDTQYF
j_gene: TRBJ2-1; abundance: .; v_gene: TRBV6-5; d_gene: .; CDR3nt: TGTGCCAGCAGTTATTCGGTCCCGGGCTCCAGCTCCTACAATGAGCAGTTCTTC; CDR3aa: CASSYSVPGSSSYNEQFF
j_gene: TRBJ2-1; abundance: .; v_gene: TRBV20-1; d_gene: TRBD2; CDR3nt: TGCAGTGCTATAGGACTAGCGGGAGTTTCGTCCTACAATGAGCAGTTCTTC; CDR3aa: CSAIGLAGVSSYNEQFF
j_gene: TRBJ2-2; abundance: .; v_gene: TRBV19; d_gene: .; CDR3nt: TGTGCCAGTAGTAAATCGGAGGGCCTTGAGCTGTTTTTT; CDR3aa: CASSKSEGLELFF
j_gene: TRBJ1-5; abundance: .; v_gene: TRBV28; d_gene: TRBD1; CDR3nt: TGTGCCAGCAGTCTACAGGGGCCCGGAGGCAATCAGCCCCAGCATTTT; CDR3aa: CASSLQGPGGNQPQHF
j_gene: TRBJ2-1; abundance: many; v_gene: TRBV6-1; d_gene: TRBD2; CDR3nt: TGTGCCAGCAGCCCCAAGGAGCGACTAGCGGGATACAATGAGCAGTTCTTC; CDR3aa: CASSPKERLAGYNEQFF
j_gene: TRBJ2-2; abundance: many; v_gene: TRBV24-1; d_gene: .; CDR3nt: TGTGCCACCAGGGGGGACAAGTCAACTCCTGCAAACACCGGGGAGCTGTTTTTT; CDR3aa: CATRGDKSTPANTGELFF
j_gene: TRBJ1-3; abundance: .; v_gene: TRBV5-6; d_gene: .; CDR3nt: TGTGCCAGCAGCCCGGAGGGTAGTATCTTTGGAAACACCATATATTTT; CDR3aa: CASSPEGSIFGNTIYF
j_gene: TRBJ2-3; abundance: few; v_gene: TRBV6-2/TRBV6-3; d_gene: .; CDR3nt: TGTGCCAGCAGTTACCGGTCTTCCGGAGCGACAGATACGCAGTATTTT; CDR3aa: CASSYRSSGATDTQYF
j_gene: TRBJ1-1; abundance: few; v_gene: TRBV9; d_gene: TRBD1; CDR3nt: TGTGCCAGCAGCTTTTCAGGGGGGATGAACACTGAAGCTTTCTTT; CDR3aa: CASSFSGGMNTEAFF
j_gene: TRBJ1-1; abundance: few; v_gene: TRBV24-1; d_gene: .; CDR3nt: TGTGCCACCAGTGACAGGGAGACTGAAGCTTTCTTT; CDR3aa: CATSDRETEAFF
j_gene: TRBJ2-5; abundance: few; v_gene: TRBV6-5; d_gene: TRBD2; CDR3nt: TGTGCCAGCAGTTACTCGGGACTAGCGGGATGGCCAGAGACCCAGTACTTC; CDR3aa: CASSYSGLAGWPETQYF
j_gene: TRBJ1-4; abundance: .; v_gene: TRBV10-3; d_gene: .; CDR3nt: TGTGCCATCAGGGGGGGGACCTCTGAAGAAAAACTGTTTTTT; CDR3aa: CAIRGGTSEEKLFF
j_gene: TRBJ1-6; abundance: many; v_gene: TRBV2; d_gene: .; CDR3nt: TGTGCCAGCAGTGAAGGCGGCACCCTCTACTTT; CDR3aa: CASSEGGTLYF
j_gene: TRBJ2-7; abundance: many; v_gene: TRBV12-3/TRBV12-4; d_gene: TRBD2; CDR3nt: TGTGCCAGCAGGGGGACTAGCGGAAACTACGAGCAGTACTTC; CDR3aa: CASRGTSGNYEQYF
j_gene: TRBJ1-2; abundance: few; v_gene: TRBV7-9; d_gene: TRBD1; CDR3nt: TGTGCCAGCAGCTTAGAGACAGGGATCGTCTATGGCTACACCTTC; CDR3aa: CASSLETGIVYGYTF
j_gene: TRBJ1-5; abundance: many; v_gene: TRBV7-6; d_gene: .; CDR3nt: TGTGCCAGCAGCCAGCAGGAAAACCAGCCCCAGCATTTT; CDR3aa: CASSQQENQPQHF
j_gene: TRBJ1-1; abundance: many; v_gene: TRBV12-3/TRBV12-4; d_gene: .; CDR3nt: TGTGCCAGCAGGCGGTCCTCTACGGGTGAAGCTTTCTTT; CDR3aa: CASRRSSTGEAFF
j_gene: TRBJ2-7; abundance: many; v_gene: TRBV6-2/TRBV6-3; d_gene: .; CDR3nt: TGTGCCAGCAGTTGGGGAGTTACCTACGAGCAGTACTTC; CDR3aa: CASSWGVTYEQYF
j_gene: TRBJ1-2; abundance: few; v_gene: TRBV12-3/TRBV12-4; d_gene: TRBD1; CDR3nt: TGTGCCAGCAGCCCGGAGACAGGGGGCTTTGGCTACACCTTC; CDR3aa: CASSPETGGFGYTF
j_gene: TRBJ2-7; abundance: .; v_gene: TRBV20-1; d_gene: .; CDR3nt: TGCAGTGCCGAGGGAGGAGACGAGCAGTACTTC; CDR3aa: CSAEGGDEQYF
j_gene: TRBJ2-7; abundance: .; v_gene: TRBV6-2/TRBV6-3; d_gene: TRBD1; CDR3nt: TGTGCCAGCAGCGACAGGGGGCTAGACGACGAGCAGTACTTC; CDR3aa: CASSDRGLDDEQYF
j_gene: TRBJ2-5; abundance: many; v_gene: TRBV20-1; d_gene: TRBD2; CDR3nt: TGCAGTGCTAGAGATCAAGTCGGGAGGGGAGAGACCCAGTACTTC; CDR3aa: CSARDQVGRGETQYF
j_gene: TRBJ2-3; abundance: few; v_gene: TRBV4-3; d_gene: .; CDR3nt: TGCGCCAGCAGCGAAAGAGGCAGGGCCGATACGCAGTATTTT; CDR3aa: CASSERGRADTQYF
j_gene: TRBJ2-5; abundance: many; v_gene: TRBV20-1; d_gene: TRBD2; CDR3nt: TGCAGTGCTAGAGATCGGAGACTAGCGCAAGAGACCCAGTACTTC; CDR3aa: CSARDRRLAQETQYF
j_gene: TRBJ1-5; abundance: many; v_gene: TRBV3-1; d_gene: .; CDR3nt: TGTGCCAGCAGCCAAGGTTTCGGGGCCCGCAATCAGCCCCAGCATTTT; CDR3aa: CASSQGFGARNQPQHF
j_gene: TRBJ1-1; abundance: many; v_gene: TRBV30; d_gene: .; CDR3nt: TGTGCCTGGAGTGTAGGGGTGGACACTGAAGCTTTCTTT; CDR3aa: CAWSVGVDTEAFF
j_gene: TRBJ2-1; abundance: .; v_gene: TRBV10-3; d_gene: TRBD2; CDR3nt: TGTGCCATCAGGAACCCCTGGCGGGAGCGCCCGTTCTTC; CDR3aa: CAIRNPWRERPFF
j_gene: TRBJ1-4; abundance: .; v_gene: TRBV7-9; d_gene: .; CDR3nt: TGTGCCAGCAGCGAATCCCGGGACACAAATGAAAAACTGTTTTTT; CDR3aa: CASSESRDTNEKLFF
j_gene: TRBJ2-3; abundance: many; v_gene: TRBV6-1; d_gene: .; CDR3nt: TGTGCCAGCAAATATGGCAGGACCGAGCTGAGCACAGATACGCAGTATTTT; CDR3aa: CASKYGRTELSTDTQYF
j_gene: TRBJ2-7; abundance: .; v_gene: TRBV6-1; d_gene: TRBD1; CDR3nt: TGTGCCAGCAGGACCGGACAGGGGGTTTTCGAGCAGTACTTC; CDR3aa: CASRTGQGVFEQYF
j_gene: TRBJ1-4; abundance: many; v_gene: TRBV3-2; d_gene: .; CDR3nt: TGTGCCAGCAGCCAGGTGCAGGGGGCGCGTTACTTACGAACGGAAAAACTGTTTTTT; CDR3aa: CASSQVQGARYLRTEKLFF
j_gene: TRBJ2-1; abundance: few; v_gene: TRBV4-3; d_gene: TRBD2; CDR3nt: TGCGCCAGCAGCCAAGACCTGACTAGCAGCAATGAGCAGTTCTTC; CDR3aa: CASSQDLTSSNEQFF
j_gene: TRBJ1-1; abundance: many; v_gene: TRBV18; d_gene: TRBD1; CDR3nt: TGTGCCAGCTCACCTGGCCAGGGGGGCTGGAACACTGAAGCTTTCTTT; CDR3aa: CASSPGQGGWNTEAFF
j_gene: TRBJ2-2; abundance: .; v_gene: TRBV6-1; d_gene: TRBD1; CDR3nt: TGTGCCAGCAGGGACAGGGGGCGAATAGGCACCGGGGAGCTGTTTTTT; CDR3aa: CASRDRGRIGTGELFF
j_gene: TRBJ2-3; abundance: many; v_gene: TRBV5-1; d_gene: .; CDR3nt: TGCGCCAGCAGCTCCGGGGACCGGGCAAATACGCAGTATTTT; CDR3aa: CASSSGDRANTQYF
j_gene: TRBJ2-3; abundance: many; v_gene: TRBV7-2; d_gene: TRBD2; CDR3nt: TGTGCCAGCAGCTTACGGACTAGCGGGCTTTGGTCAGATACGCAGTATTTT; CDR3aa: CASSLRTSGLWSDTQYF
j_gene: TRBJ2-1; abundance: many; v_gene: TRBV7-9; d_gene: TRBD1; CDR3nt: TGTGCCAGCAGCTTAGTCCCAGGGGGCGGTGAGCAGTTCTTC; CDR3aa: CASSLVPGGGEQFF